This TCR beta chain originates from a study of blood T cell repertoires in COVID-19 (dated by TCRdb to about 2020). As for the study more broadly: Samples covering the acute and convalescent phases of COVID-19 were provided by collaborators in the United States, Italy and Spain. Where HLA class I and class II types were available, the types were taken from metadata supplied by the sample provider, not from assay-based typing. Sample metadata almost always included a de-identified subject ID, COVID-19 status, age in years and sex. Deeply sampled blood TCRbeta repertoires from subjects exposed to, actively infected with, or recovered from COVID-19 were included in the dataset. The material from the prospective study consisted of cDNA or gDNA derived from T cells, B-cell-depleted T cells, or PBMCs. The repertoires were released in a freely available public database intended as a resource for research on the immune response to SARS-CoV-2. Samples were obtained from the ongoing ImmuneRACE study (first 160 participants) and from 1,200 or so subjects provided by 6 global collaborators.

Broader findings and caveats from the paper: The amount of clinical and demographic metadata varied by source and participant and was provided uncurated.

The immunoSEQ Assay, a bias-controlled multiplex PCR, was used to amplify TCRbeta CDR3 regions from genomic DNA. The authors' analysis ran thus. The number of nucleated cells in each sample was estimated from the amplification of reference gene primers within the assay. To quantify the absolute abundance of each unique TCRbeta CDR3 rearrangement, sequence reads were collapsed and filtered. For each sample, productive Simpson clonality was calculated as the square root of Simpson's diversity index across productive rearrangements. This is the immuneACCESS table as TCRdb keeps it, with only in-frame sequences that have V and J called. A part of the clones is gone; compared with another copy, unresolved V genes explain less than half, and the rest is unexplained. V and J calls and clone size follow that table, whereas D and trimming were derived from the DNA. This sample holds approximately 150,000 clones; 84% were observed only once. The ten largest account for 8% to 9% of the sample.

One collaborating source in Seattle enrolled patients during active infection and followed them longitudinally through the course of disease. Each collaborating institution followed its own protocols to collect whole blood in K2EDTA tubes. For TCRbeta analysis, collaborators shipped samples in one of three forms: frozen whole blood, isolated PBMCs, or DNA extracted from either of those sample types. With regard to this clone: Its antigen is not yet known. Base qualities are not recorded, but no much larger clone differs from it by a single base.

The sequence was obtained from a man aged 30-40 years with COVID-19, enrolled during active disease. Input material: peripheral blood.

The CDR3 reads CASSRTSSTDTQYF. The nucleotide sequence reads TGTGCCAGTAGCCGGACTAGCAGCACAGATACGCAGTATTTT. Recombination joined TRBV19 with TRBJ2-3, with TRBD2 matching 8 junction bases. The CDR3, from cysteine to phenylalanine, totals 14 residues. This entry keeps only the CDR3 DNA: 42 bases, framed from base 1. From V the trimming removes 6 bases and from J it removes 0 bases, while the gene matches leave 2 bases of the junction unaccounted for. The germline V gene (reference sequence) provides CDR1 LNHDA and CDR2 SQIVND.